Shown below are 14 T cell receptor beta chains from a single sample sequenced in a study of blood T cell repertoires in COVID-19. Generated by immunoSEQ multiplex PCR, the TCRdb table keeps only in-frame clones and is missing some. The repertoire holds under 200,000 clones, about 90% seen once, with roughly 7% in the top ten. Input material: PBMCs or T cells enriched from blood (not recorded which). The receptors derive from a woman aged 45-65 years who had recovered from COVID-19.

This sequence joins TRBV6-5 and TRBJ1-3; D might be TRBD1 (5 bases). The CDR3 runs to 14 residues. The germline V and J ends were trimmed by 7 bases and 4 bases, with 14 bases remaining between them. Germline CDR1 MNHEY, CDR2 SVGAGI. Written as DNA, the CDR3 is TGTGCCAGCACAGGGCGAAAAACGGGAAACACCATATATTTT. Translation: CASTGRKTGNTIYF.

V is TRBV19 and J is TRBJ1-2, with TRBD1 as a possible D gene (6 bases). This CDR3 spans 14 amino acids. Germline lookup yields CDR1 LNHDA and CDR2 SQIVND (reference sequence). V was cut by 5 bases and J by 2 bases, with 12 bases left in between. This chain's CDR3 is CASSGWDTNYGYTF. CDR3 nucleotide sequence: TGTGCCAGTAGTGGCTGGGACACCAACTATGGCTACACCTTC.

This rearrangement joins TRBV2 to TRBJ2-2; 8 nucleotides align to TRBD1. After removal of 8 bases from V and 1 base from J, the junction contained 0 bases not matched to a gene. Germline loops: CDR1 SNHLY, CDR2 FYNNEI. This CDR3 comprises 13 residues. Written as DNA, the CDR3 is TGTGCCAGCGACAGGGGGAACACCGGGGAGCTGTTTTTT. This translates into CASDRGNTGELFF.

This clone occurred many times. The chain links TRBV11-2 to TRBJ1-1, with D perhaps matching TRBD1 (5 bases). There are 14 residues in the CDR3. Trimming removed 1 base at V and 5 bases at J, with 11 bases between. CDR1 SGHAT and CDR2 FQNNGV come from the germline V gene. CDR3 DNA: TGTGCCAGCAGCTTAGGGCGGGGGGAGACTGAAGCTTTCTTT. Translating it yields CASSLGRGETEAFF.

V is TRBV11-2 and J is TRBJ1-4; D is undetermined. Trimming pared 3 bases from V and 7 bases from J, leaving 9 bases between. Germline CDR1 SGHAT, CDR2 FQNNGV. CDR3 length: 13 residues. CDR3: CASSFRFAEKLFF. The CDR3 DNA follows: TGTGCCAGCAGCTTTCGGTTTGCTGAAAAACTGTTTTTT.

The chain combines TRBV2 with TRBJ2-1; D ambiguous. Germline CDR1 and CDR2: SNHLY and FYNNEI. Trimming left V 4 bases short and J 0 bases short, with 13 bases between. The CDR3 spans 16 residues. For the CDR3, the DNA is TGTGCCAGCAGTGGATCTACGTCGAGCTCCTACAATGAGCAGTTCTTC. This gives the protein CASSGSTSSSYNEQFF. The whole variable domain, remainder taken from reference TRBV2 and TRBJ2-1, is EPEVTQTPSHQVTQMGQEVILRCVPISNHLYFYWYRQILGQKVEFLVSFYNNEISEKSEIFDDQFSVERPDGSNFTLKIRSTKLEDSAMYFCASSGSTSSSYNEQFFGPGTRLTVL.

CDR3: CASWDRVKSGANVLTF. CDR3 DNA sequence: TGTGCCAGCTGGGACAGGGTAAAGTCTGGGGCCAACGTCCTGACTTTC. The chain carries TRBV28 and TRBJ2-6; 9 bases fit TRBD1. This CDR3 has 16 residues. Germline CDR1 is MDHEN and CDR2 is SYDVKM. V was pared by 8 bases and J by 1 base, with 6 bases of the junction left unmatched.

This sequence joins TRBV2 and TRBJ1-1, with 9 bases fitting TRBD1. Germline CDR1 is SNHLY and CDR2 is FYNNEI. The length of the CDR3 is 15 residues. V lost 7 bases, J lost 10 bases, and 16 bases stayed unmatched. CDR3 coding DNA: TGTGCCAGCACTCCCGAGGGGACAGGGAACGCGGTAGCTTTCTTT. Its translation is CASTPEGTGNAVAFF.

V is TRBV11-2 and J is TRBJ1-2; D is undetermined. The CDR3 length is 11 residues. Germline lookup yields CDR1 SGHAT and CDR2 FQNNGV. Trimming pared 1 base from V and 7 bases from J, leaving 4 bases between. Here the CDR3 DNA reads TGTGCCAGCAGCTTAGGTAGTGGCTACACCTTC. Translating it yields CASSLGSGYTF.

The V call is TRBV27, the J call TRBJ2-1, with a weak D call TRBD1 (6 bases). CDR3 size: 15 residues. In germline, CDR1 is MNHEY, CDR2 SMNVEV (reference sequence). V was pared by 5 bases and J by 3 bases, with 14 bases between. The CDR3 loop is CASSTGTSFYNEQFF. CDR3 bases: TGTGCCAGCAGTACTGGGACATCCTTCTACAATGAGCAGTTCTTC.

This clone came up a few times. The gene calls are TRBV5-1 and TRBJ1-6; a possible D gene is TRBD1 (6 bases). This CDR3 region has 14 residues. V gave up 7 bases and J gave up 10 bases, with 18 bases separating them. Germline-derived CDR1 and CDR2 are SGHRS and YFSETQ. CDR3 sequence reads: CASGPRGIWSPLHF. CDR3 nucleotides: TGCGCCAGCGGCCCCAGGGGCATTTGGTCACCCCTCCACTTT.

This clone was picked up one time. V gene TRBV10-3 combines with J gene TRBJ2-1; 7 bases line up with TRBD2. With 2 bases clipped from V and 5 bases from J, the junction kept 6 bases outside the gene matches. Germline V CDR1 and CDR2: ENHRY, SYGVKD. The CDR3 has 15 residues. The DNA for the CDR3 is TGTGCCATCAGTGAGGACAGCGGGAATCACAATGAGCAGTTCTTC. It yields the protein CAISEDSGNHNEQFF.

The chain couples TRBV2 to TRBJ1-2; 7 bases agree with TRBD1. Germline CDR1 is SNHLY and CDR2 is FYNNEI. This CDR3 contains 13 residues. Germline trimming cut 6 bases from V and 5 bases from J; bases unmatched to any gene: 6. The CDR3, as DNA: TGTGCCAGCAGGGCCGGGACAGCATATGGCTACACCTTC. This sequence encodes CASRAGTAYGYTF.

The CDR3: CATGRSGRKEETQYF. CDR3 bases: TGTGCCACCGGCCGCTCCGGGAGGAAGGAAGAGACCCAGTACTTC. V usage is TRBV15 and J usage is TRBJ2-5; 7 bases map to TRBD2. V lost 8 bases, J lost 3 bases, and 12 bases stayed unmatched. Germline CDR1 and CDR2: LNHNV and YYDKDF (reference sequence). The CDR3 extends over 15 amino acids.